The TCR beta chain described here comes from a study of a mutant IDH1 vaccine in newly diagnosed glioma. At the level of the study: Patients had received radiotherapy, temozolomide, or both previously, most receiving both.

Germline lookup yields CDR1 MNHEY and CDR2 SVGAGI. V was clipped by 0 bases and J by 5 bases, with 7 bases between them. The CDR3 has 13 residues. Here immunoSEQ multiplex PCR was the method, and the copy in TCRdb shows in-frame clones only, minus some. The sample consists of 50,000 to 55,000 clones, around 60% of them appearing once. Described time point: week 47, end of study. The investigators gave 300 ug of mutant IDH1 20-mer peptide in each vaccine dose, together with topical imiquimod. There were eight vaccinations for patients, given in weeks 1, 3, 5, 7, 11, 15, 19 and 23. In regard to this clone: Antigen: not known.

The clonotype was recovered from a man aged 40-55 years with glioma. Some clones in this sample may be carry-over from other donors' samples. The source was peripheral blood mononuclear cells (PBMCs), collected from a glioma patient whose treatment included an IDH1 peptide vaccine. This chain uses TRBV6-5 with TRBJ1-2, with D unclear. The chain's CDR3 is CASSYSSTYGYTF. In DNA form, the CDR3 reads TGTGCCAGCAGTTACTCTTCGACTTATGGCTACACCTTC.